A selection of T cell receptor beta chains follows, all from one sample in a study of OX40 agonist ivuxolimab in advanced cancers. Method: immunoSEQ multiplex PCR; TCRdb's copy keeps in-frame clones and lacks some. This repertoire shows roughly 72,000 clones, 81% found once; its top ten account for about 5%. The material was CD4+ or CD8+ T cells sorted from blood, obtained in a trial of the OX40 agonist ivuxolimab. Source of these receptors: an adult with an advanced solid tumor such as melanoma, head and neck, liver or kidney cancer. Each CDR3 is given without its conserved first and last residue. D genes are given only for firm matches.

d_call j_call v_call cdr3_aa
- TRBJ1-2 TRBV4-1 ASSPTVPANYGYT
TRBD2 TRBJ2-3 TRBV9 ASSPWTSGRYPDTQY
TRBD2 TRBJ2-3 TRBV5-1 ASTVGLATRTDTQY
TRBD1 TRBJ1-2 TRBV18 ASSPNQGANGYT
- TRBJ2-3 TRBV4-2 ASSQEDYSTDTQY
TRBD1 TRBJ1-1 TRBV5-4 ASSLAHTGGTEAF
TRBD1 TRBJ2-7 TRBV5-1 ASSTGGSYEQY
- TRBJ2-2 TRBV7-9 ASSLGGTTNTGELF
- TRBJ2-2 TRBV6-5 ASMQINTGELF
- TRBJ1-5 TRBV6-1 ASRPRLHNQPQH